This entry describes one TCR beta chain. This entry comes from a study of CD8 T cells in Susac syndrome. From germline, CDR1 is SGHRS and CDR2 YFSETQ. The V gene lost 3 bases and the J gene lost 7 bases, with 25 bases spanning the gap. This CDR3 has 17 amino acids. Negative isolation was used for CD8+ and CD4+ T cells, and FACS enrichment was applied to TEMRA cells. It was with random hexamers that about 0.45 to 1 ug RNA was reverse transcribed. Amplification of TCR beta CDR3 by immunoSEQ multiplex PCR spanned 54 Vbeta and 13 Jbeta. Each CDR3 protein is one row after TCRdb ran MiXCR on the immunoSEQ multiplex PCR reads. Of about 210,000 distinct CDR3 sequences listed, roughly 96% are singletons.

Sequencing was carried out using CD4+ T cells from PBMCs. The source of this sequence is a human donor in good health. The chain links TRBV5-1 to TRBJ2-5, with D perhaps TRBD2 (6 bases). The CDR3 here is CASSWPGGAGKVATQYF. In nucleotides, the CDR3 is TGCGCCAGCAGCTGGCCTGGTGGGGCGGGGAAGGTGGCGACCCAGTACTTC.